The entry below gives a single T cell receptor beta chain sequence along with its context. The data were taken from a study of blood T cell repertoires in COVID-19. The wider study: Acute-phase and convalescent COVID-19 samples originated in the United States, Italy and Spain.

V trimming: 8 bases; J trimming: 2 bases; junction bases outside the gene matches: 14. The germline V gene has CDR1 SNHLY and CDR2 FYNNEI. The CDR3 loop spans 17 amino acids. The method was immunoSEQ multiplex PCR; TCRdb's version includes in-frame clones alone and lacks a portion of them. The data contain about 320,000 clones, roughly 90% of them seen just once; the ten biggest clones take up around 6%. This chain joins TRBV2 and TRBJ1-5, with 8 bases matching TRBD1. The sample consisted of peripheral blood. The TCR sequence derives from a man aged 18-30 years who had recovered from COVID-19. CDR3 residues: CASFLNPVTGGNQPQHF. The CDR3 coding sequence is TGTGCCAGCTTCTTAAACCCGGTGACAGGGGGCAATCAGCCCCAGCATTTT.